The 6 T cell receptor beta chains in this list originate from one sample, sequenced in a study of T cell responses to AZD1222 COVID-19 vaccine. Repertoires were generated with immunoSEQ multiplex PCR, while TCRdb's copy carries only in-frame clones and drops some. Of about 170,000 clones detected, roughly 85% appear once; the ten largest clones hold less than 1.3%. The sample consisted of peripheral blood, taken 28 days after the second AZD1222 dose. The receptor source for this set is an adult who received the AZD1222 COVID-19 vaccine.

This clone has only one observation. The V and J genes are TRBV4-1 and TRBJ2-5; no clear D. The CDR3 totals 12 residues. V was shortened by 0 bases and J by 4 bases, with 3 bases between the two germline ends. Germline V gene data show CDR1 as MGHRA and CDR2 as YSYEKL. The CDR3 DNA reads TGCGCCAGCAGCCAAGATTTAGAGACCCAGTACTTC. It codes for CASSQDLETQYF.

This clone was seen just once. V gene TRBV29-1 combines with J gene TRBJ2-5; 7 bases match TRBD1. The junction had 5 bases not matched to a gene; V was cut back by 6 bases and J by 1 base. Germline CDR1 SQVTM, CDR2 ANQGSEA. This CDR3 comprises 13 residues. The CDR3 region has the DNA TGCAGCGTCAGGGACAGCTTCCAAGAGACCCAGTACTTC. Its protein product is CSVRDSFQETQYF.

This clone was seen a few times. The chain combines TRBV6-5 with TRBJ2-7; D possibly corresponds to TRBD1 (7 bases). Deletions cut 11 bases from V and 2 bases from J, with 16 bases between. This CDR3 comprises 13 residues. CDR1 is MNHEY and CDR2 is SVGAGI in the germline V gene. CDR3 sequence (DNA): TGTGCCGGGGGGATAGGGGGCCCCTACGAGCAGTACTTC. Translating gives CAGGIGGPYEQYF.

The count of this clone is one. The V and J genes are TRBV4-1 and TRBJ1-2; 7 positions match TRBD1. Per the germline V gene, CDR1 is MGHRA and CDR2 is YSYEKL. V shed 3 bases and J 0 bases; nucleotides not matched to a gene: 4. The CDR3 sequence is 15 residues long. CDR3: CASSHRTGTNYGYTF. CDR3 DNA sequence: TGCGCCAGCAGCCACCGGACAGGCACTAACTATGGCTACACCTTC.

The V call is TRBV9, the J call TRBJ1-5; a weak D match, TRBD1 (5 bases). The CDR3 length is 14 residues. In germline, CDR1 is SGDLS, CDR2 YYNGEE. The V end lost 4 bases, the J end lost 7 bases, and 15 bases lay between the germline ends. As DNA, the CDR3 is TGTGCCAGCAGCCCAGCGGGGGGAGACCAGCCCCAGCATTTT. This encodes CASSPAGGDQPQHF.

The CDR3 DNA is TGTGCCAGCAGTGACTCGACAGGGGTACCCTACGAGCAGTACTTC. Amino acid sequence: CASSDSTGVPYEQYF. The chain recombines TRBV6-4 with TRBJ2-7; 8 nucleotides match TRBD1. The CDR3 is 15 amino acids. Trimming at V came to 0 bases and at J to 2 bases, leaving 3 bases not matched to a gene. Germline CDR1 reads MRHNA; CDR2 reads SNTAGT.